This entry concerns a single T cell receptor (beta chain). Its specificity is unknown. The data derive from a study of T cells in localized non-small cell lung cancer. Losses at the gene ends were 7 bases for V and 1 base for J; bases not matched to a gene: 9. The CDR3 runs to 15 residues. In germline, CDR1 is LNHDA, CDR2 SQIVND (reference sequence). Profiled with immunoSEQ multiplex PCR; TCRdb holds only in-frame clones, not every one. The sample lists 45,000 to 65,000 clones; over 70% were seen once. Findings and limits, study-wide: An association was observed between higher blood T cell density and longer overall survival. Researchers found a median approximately 53 of the top 100 tumor clones in adjacent lung. Peak T cell clonality was found in uninvolved adjacent lung, exceeding tumor.

This chain joins TRBV19 and TRBJ1-2; 7 bases agree with TRBD1. The sample in question was PBMCs, obtained before any cancer treatment. The sequence derives from a woman aged 35-75 years with stage II lung adenocarcinoma. The CDR3 loop is CASITSAGGNYGYTF. The CDR3 nucleotides are TGTGCCAGTATAACGTCGGCAGGGGGTAACTATGGCTACACCTTC.